This T cell receptor (beta chain) was sequenced during a study of blood T cell repertoires in COVID-19 (TCRdb year 2020). Context from the whole study: Samples covering the acute and convalescent phases of COVID-19 were provided by collaborators in the United States, Italy and Spain. The material from the prospective study consisted of cDNA or gDNA derived from T cells, B-cell-depleted T cells, or PBMCs. The dataset comprised deeply sampled blood TCRbeta repertoires from subjects exposed to, actively infected with, or recovered from COVID-19. The repertoires were released in a freely available public database intended as a resource for research on the immune response to SARS-CoV-2. Samples came from the ongoing ImmuneRACE study (first 160 participants) plus 1,254 subjects from 6 global collaborators. Sample metadata almost always included a de-identified subject ID, COVID-19 status, age in years and sex. HLA class I and class II types, where available, came from metadata supplied by the sample provider rather than from assay-based typing. On the study overall, not on this receptor specifically: The quantity of clinical and demographic metadata differed by source and by participant and was supplied without curation.

Collaborating institutions collected whole blood in K2EDTA tubes following their own protocols. Collaborator samples were shipped for TCRbeta analysis as frozen whole blood, isolated PBMCs, or DNA extracted from either sample type. V loses 1 base at its end and J loses 5 bases; junction bases beyond the gene matches: 2. According to the germline V gene, CDR1 reads LGHNA and CDR2 reads YSLEER. The CDR3 covers 14 residues, taking in both the cysteine and the phenylalanine. Just CDR3 DNA is preserved here, 42 bases in frame from base 1. Concerning this clone itself: Which antigen it targets is not known. No base-level quality is on record; no much larger clone is a single base apart.

The immunoSEQ Assay, a bias-controlled multiplex PCR, was used to amplify TCRbeta CDR3 regions from genomic DNA. The study's own analysis went as follows. Within the assay, amplification of reference gene primers was used to estimate how many nucleated cells each sample contained. To quantify the absolute abundance of each unique TCRbeta CDR3 rearrangement, sequence reads were collapsed and filtered. For each sample, productive Simpson clonality was calculated as the square root of Simpson's diversity index across productive rearrangements. In its TCRdb copy, this immuneACCESS table keeps in-frame sequences only and misses some clones. Where compared with another copy, unresolved V genes explain less than half of these, and the others have no known cause. D and trimming were read from the DNA, whereas the V and J calls and clone size are those reported in that table. This sample lists 60,000 or so clones; more than 75% were detected once. The top ten clones comprise 1.6% of the sample.

The sample was peripheral blood. The source is a human donor in a cohort sampled during active COVID-19. The chain links TRBV4-3 with TRBJ1-2, with 9 central nucleotides matching TRBD1. The sequenced DNA is TGCGCCAGCAGCCAAGTTGACAGGGGGTATGGCTACACCTTC. The encoded protein is CASSQVDRGYGYTF.